This section outlines one TCR beta chain sequence together with its context. No antigen is known for it. PCR used 60 Vbeta primers and 13 Jbeta primers. The data were produced by immunoSEQ multiplex PCR, yet TCRdb's version contains in-frame clones alone and is incomplete. The sample gives 65,000 to 95,000 clones, around 80% of which show up once; 2.5% is in the top ten. The sample is drawn from a study of cytomegalovirus exposure and HLA in healthy donors. Study-level results: Later analysis identified several of the most significant clusters that appeared linked to common viral pathogens.

Germline CDR1 and CDR2: SEHNR and FQNEAQ (reference sequence). This CDR3 has 13 residues. V shed 4 bases, J shed 4 bases, and the junction held 4 bases outside the gene matches. This sequence was found in a man aged 25 to 45 in good health and CMV-seronegative. Sequenced material: PBMCs. The J gene is TRBJ2-7, the V gene TRBV7-9, with 7 bases matching TRBD2. CDR3 nucleotides: TGTGCCAGCAGCTCCGTCGGGGGGTACGAGCAGTACTTC. This sequence encodes CASSSVGGYEQYF.